Listed below are T cell receptor beta chains from one sample, sequenced in a study of beta chain features in type 1 diabetes. Sequencing was performed with immunoSEQ multiplex PCR; in TCRdb, only in-frame clones are kept and a portion is missing. Among around 340,000 clones listed, over 7% were seen once. The sequenced sample consisted of central memory CD4+ T cells from blood. All receptors derive from a man aged 25-40 years with type 1 diabetes. CDR3s include the opening cysteine and the closing phenylalanine or tryptophan. D genes are given only for firm matches. Clone size appears in some rows only: once, few, many, or a class for an expanded clone.

CDR3nt	CDR3aa	d_gene	abundance	v_gene	j_gene
TGCGCCAGCAGCCAAGACGGACAGGGAGGAAGGACTGAAGCTTTCTTT	CASSQDGQGGRTEAFF	TRBD1	few	TRBV4-3	TRBJ1-1
TGTGCCAGCAGCATGTACAATGAGCAGTTCTTC	CASSMYNEQFF	.	.	TRBV27	TRBJ2-1
TGTGCCAGCAGTTGGGATACGCAGTATTTT	CASSWDTQYF	.	.	TRBV28	TRBJ2-3
TGTGCCAGCAGCCGGTACGGGCCTAAGGCCTACAATGAGCAGTTCTTC	CASSRYGPKAYNEQFF	.	.	TRBV27	TRBJ2-1
TGCGCCAGCAAAGGGACTAGCGGGGGGACGTACAATGAGCAGTTCTTC	CASKGTSGGTYNEQFF	TRBD2	few	TRBV5-1	TRBJ2-1
TGTGCCAGCAGTTACGGGTTCCGAGGTCGGACTGAAGCTTTCTTT	CASSYGFRGRTEAFF	.	.	TRBV6-6	TRBJ1-1
TGCGCCAGCAGCCAAGAATTAGGGCATCGCAATGAGCAGTTCTTC	CASSQELGHRNEQFF	.	.	TRBV4-1	TRBJ2-1
TGTGCCAGCAGCTTGGACGGGGGGGCCCCATCCTACAATGAGCAGTTCTTC	CASSLDGGAPSYNEQFF	TRBD2	many	TRBV7-2	TRBJ2-1
TGTGCCAGCAGTTACCTAGCGGGGAGAGCAGATACGCAGTATTTT	CASSYLAGRADTQYF	TRBD2	few	TRBV6-5	TRBJ2-3
TGTGCCAGCAGCCTTAGCGGGGGGCCTTACAATGAGCAGTTCTTC	CASSLSGGPYNEQFF	TRBD2	.	TRBV5-6	TRBJ2-1
TGTGCCAGTAGTCTGGACAGCCGTAATCAGCCCCAGCATTTT	CASSLDSRNQPQHF	.	few	TRBV19	TRBJ1-5
TGTGCCAGCAGCGTAGCGACTAGCGGGGGGCAAGAGACCCAGTACTTC	CASSVATSGGQETQYF	TRBD2	many	TRBV9	TRBJ2-5
TGTGCCAGCGCGTTGGGGGTCCAAGAGACCCAGTACTTC	CASALGVQETQYF	.	few	TRBV11-2	TRBJ2-5
TGCAGTGCCCGAGCGGGGGGTGAGCAGTACTTC	CSARAGGEQYF	TRBD2	few	TRBV20-1	TRBJ2-7
TGTGCCAGCACAGGGGTTGAGAATTCACCCCTCCACTTT	CASTGVENSPLHF	.	.	TRBV2	TRBJ1-6
TGCGCCAGCAGCTTGGAGCCGTTTCAAGAGACCCAGTACTTC	CASSLEPFQETQYF	.	few	TRBV5-1	TRBJ2-5
TGCAGCGTTGCTCGGGGAGGCACCGGGGAGCTGTTTTTT	CSVARGGTGELFF	.	few	TRBV29-1	TRBJ2-2
TGTGCCAGTAGAACCCACCCGGGTTCACAGGGCAATGAGCAGTTCTTC	CASRTHPGSQGNEQFF	.	few	TRBV19	TRBJ2-1
TGCGCCAGCAGCCAAGATCAGGGCGGCACTGAAGCTTTCTTT	CASSQDQGGTEAFF	.	.	TRBV4-3	TRBJ1-1
TGCGCCAGCAGCGGGGGACAGGGGATAAGCACAGATACGCAGTATTTT	CASSGGQGISTDTQYF	TRBD1	.	TRBV5-1	TRBJ2-3
TGTGCCAGCAGTGAATCTCCCCCCCGGGACAGGATCTCTGGAAACACCATATATTTT	CASSESPPRDRISGNTIYF	TRBD1	.	TRBV2	TRBJ1-3
TGTGCCAGCAGCCCACCGGGACTAGCGTCGTCAGATACGCAGTATTTT	CASSPPGLASSDTQYF	TRBD2	.	TRBV5-6	TRBJ2-3
TGTGCCAGCAGAGCTGACAGGGCAGGTGGATACAATGAGCAGTTCTTC	CASRADRAGGYNEQFF	TRBD1	.	TRBV2	TRBJ2-1
TGCGCCAGCAGCCAGGGACAGAGCTCCTACGAGCAGTACTTC	CASSQGQSSYEQYF	TRBD1	.	TRBV4-3	TRBJ2-7
TGTGCCAGCAGTTTACTAGGGGGCTTAGATTCACCCCTCCACTTT	CASSLLGGLDSPLHF	TRBD1	few	TRBV27	TRBJ1-6
TGTGCCAGCAGTGCCCGGGACAGGGGCGAGCAGTACTTC	CASSARDRGEQYF	TRBD1	few	TRBV6-1	TRBJ2-7
TGTGCCAGCAGTCAAGGCCCATATTCACCCCTCCACTTT	CASSQGPYSPLHF	.	.	TRBV27	TRBJ1-6
TGTGCCAGCAAGTGGGGGGTCAAGAACACTGAAGCTTTCTTT	CASKWGVKNTEAFF	.	.	TRBV27	TRBJ1-1
TGTGCCAGCAGCCTCAAGAACCAAGAGACCCAGTACTTC	CASSLKNQETQYF	.	few	TRBV7-9	TRBJ2-5
TGTGCCAGCACCCTGCTGGGGGGGAGCACAGATACGCAGTATTTT	CASTLLGGSTDTQYF	TRBD2	.	TRBV7-2	TRBJ2-3
TGTGCCAGCAGCCAAGCTAGGGGTTGGAATTCACCCCTCCACTTT	CASSQARGWNSPLHF	.	.	TRBV14	TRBJ1-6
TGTGCCAGCAGCTCCGGGAGAGATACGCAGTATTTT	CASSSGRDTQYF	.	many	TRBV7-2	TRBJ2-3
TGTGCCATGCGCCAGGGACAGAATTCTAACTATGGCTACACCTTC	CAMRQGQNSNYGYTF	TRBD1	.	TRBV10-3	TRBJ1-2
TGTGCCAGCAGCTTAGTGGGAGACCAGGGCGCCGGGGAGCTGTTTTTT	CASSLVGDQGAGELFF	.	.	TRBV7-2	TRBJ2-2
TGCAGCGCGGGGTATGGATACGAGCAGTACTTC	CSAGYGYEQYF	.	.	TRBV20-1	TRBJ2-7
TGTGCCAGCAGTTATACGGGGGCCTCGAACACCGGGGAGCTGCTTTTT	CASSYTGASNTGELLF	.	.	TRBV6-5	TRBJ2-2
TGTGCCAGCTCACCGCAAGTCGGACAGGAGAATTCACCCCTCCACTTT	CASSPQVGQENSPLHF	TRBD1	.	TRBV18	TRBJ1-6
TGCAGCGTTCGACGGACCGATGGCTACACCTTC	CSVRRTDGYTF	.	few	TRBV29-1	TRBJ1-2
TGCAGCGTTGGACAGGGGGATCTTACCGGGGAGCTGTTTTTT	CSVGQGDLTGELFF	TRBD1	.	TRBV29-1	TRBJ2-2
TGTGCCACCAGCAGAGATCGACAGGGGGCGAACGAGCAGTACTTC	CATSRDRQGANEQYF	TRBD1	few	TRBV15	TRBJ2-7
TGTGCCAGCAGCCCCCGACAGGGGAACACTGAAGCTTTCTTT	CASSPRQGNTEAFF	TRBD1	many	TRBV7-2	TRBJ1-1